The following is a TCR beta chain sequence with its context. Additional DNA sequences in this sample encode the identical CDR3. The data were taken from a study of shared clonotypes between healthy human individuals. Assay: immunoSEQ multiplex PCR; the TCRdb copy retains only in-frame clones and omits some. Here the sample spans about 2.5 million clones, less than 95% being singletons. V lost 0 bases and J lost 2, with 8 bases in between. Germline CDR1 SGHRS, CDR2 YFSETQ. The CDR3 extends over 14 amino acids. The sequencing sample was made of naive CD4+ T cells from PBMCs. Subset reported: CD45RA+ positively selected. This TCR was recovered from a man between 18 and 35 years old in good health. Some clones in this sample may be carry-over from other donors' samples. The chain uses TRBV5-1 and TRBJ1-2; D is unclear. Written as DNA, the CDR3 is TGCGCCAGCAGCTTGGTGGCAGAGAACTATGGCTACACCTTC. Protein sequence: CASSLVAENYGYTF.